A selection of T cell receptor beta chains follows, all from one sample in a study of CD8 T cells in ankylosing spondylitis. Using its own MiXCR run on the 5' RACE reads, TCRdb lists one record per CDR3 protein. There are 150,000 to 200,000 distinct CDR3 sequences in the sample; 30% to 40% occur only once, and around 6.2% lies in the top ten. The specimen was synovial fluid, either unsorted or a sorted T cell fraction (not recorded which). Receptors originate from a male donor with ankylosing spondylitis. The CDR3 runs from the conserved cysteine through the conserved F or W. Each record gives: V gene, CDR3 length, D gene, clone size, J gene, CDR3 DNA, CDR3 protein. D genes are given only for firm matches. The listing skips clone size in some rows; elsewhere it reads once, few, many or a size class.

>TRBV2|14|.|few|TRBJ1-3
TGTGCCAGCACCACAGGGAGTACTGGAAACACCATATATTTT
CASTTGSTGNTIYF
>TRBV2|13|TRBD1|few|TRBJ1-6
TGTGCCAGCCGACGACAGGGTAATTCACCCCTCCACTTT
CASRRQGNSPLHF
>TRBV5-1|15|TRBD1|.|TRBJ1-5
TGCGCCAGCAGCTCGACAGGGGGCGTCAATCAGCCCCAGCATTTT
CASSSTGGVNQPQHF
>TRBV15|16|TRBD1|.|TRBJ2-7
TGTGCCACCAGCGGGGGACAGGGGGAATTAAGGAACGAGCAGTACTTC
CATSGGQGELRNEQYF
>TRBV12-3/TRBV12-4|14|.|.|TRBJ2-6
TGTGCCGGCACCCTTGGTCCAGGGGCCAACGTCCTGACTTTC
CAGTLGPGANVLTF
>TRBV2|13|.|.|TRBJ2-7
TGTGCCAGCCGGACAGCAAGCTCCTACGAGCAGTACTTC
CASRTASSYEQYF
>TRBV20-1|12|TRBD1|.|TRBJ2-5
TGCAGTGCCCCCTACAGGGGAGAGACCCAGTACTTC
CSAPYRGETQYF
>TRBV6-1|14|TRBD1|many|TRBJ2-7
TGTGCCAGCAGTGCCTCGGGACAGGGGGCCGAGCAGTACTTC
CASSASGQGAEQYF
>TRBV5-1|15|.|once|TRBJ1-1
TGCGCCAGCAGCTTGGCCGCGCAAGTGAACACTGAAGCTTTCTTT
CASSLAAQVNTEAFF
>TRBV20-1|12|.|.|TRBJ2-3
TGCAGCGAAAGTAGGTACACAGATACGCAGTATTTT
CSESRYTDTQYF
>TRBV7-8|16|.|few|TRBJ1-6
TGTGCCAGCACCTCGGGGGGTTTTAACGATAATTCACCCCTCCACTTT
CASTSGGFNDNSPLHF